This T cell receptor (beta chain) stems from a study of blood T cell repertoires in COVID-19. About the research overall: The samples span acute and convalescent COVID-19 from the United States, Italy and Spain. In each case, the material was cDNA or gDNA derived from T cells, B-cell-depleted T cells, or PBMCs.

The V end was cut by 6 bases, the J end by 6 bases, with 15 bases between. The CDR3 is 13 residues long. Authors' processing steps: Amplification of reference gene primers was used by the study to estimate nucleated cell counts. Sequencing was performed with immunoSEQ multiplex PCR; in TCRdb, only in-frame clones are kept and a portion is missing. V, J and clone size are those of that table, while D and trimming were read from the DNA. This sample has around 65,000 clones, with approximately 82% found just once. The receptor was derived from an elderly man with active COVID-19. The V call is TRBV12-3 or TRBV12-4, the J call TRBJ2-7, with D hard to call. The specimen sequenced was peripheral blood. CDR3 in DNA: TGTGCCAGCAGCCCCACTCAATTATCCGAGCAGTACTTC. The encoded protein is CASSPTQLSEQYF.